These T cell receptor beta chains were read from a single sample in a study of blood T cell repertoires in COVID-19. Only in-frame clones appear in the TCRdb table, and some are missing; sequencing was by immunoSEQ multiplex PCR. The repertoire includes about 280,000 clones, approximately 88% of them detected once, and about 6.1% sits in the top ten. What was sequenced was PBMCs or T cells enriched from blood (not recorded which). Source of these receptors: a woman between 35 and 50 years old who had recovered from COVID-19. CDR3s include the opening cysteine and the closing phenylalanine or tryptophan. Fields, in order: clone size, J gene, D gene, V gene, CDR3 protein, CDR3 DNA. The D gene is left open where the match is weak. Size is stated for part of the rows, as once, few or many counts, or as a class when the clone is expanded.

once,TRBJ2-2,TRBD2,TRBV6-5,CASISSGGATGELFF,TGTGCCAGCATCTCAAGCGGGGGGGCCACCGGGGAGCTGTTTTTT
NA,TRBJ2-7,NA,TRBV18,CASSPTGTRTYEQYF,TGTGCCAGCTCACCAACCGGGACTCGCACCTACGAGCAGTACTTC
NA,TRBJ1-5,TRBD1,TRBV11-2,CASSLSPGQGNQPQHF,TGTGCCAGCAGCTTAAGTCCGGGACAGGGGAATCAGCCCCAGCATTTT
many,TRBJ2-7,TRBD1,TRBV19,CASSMRGQGYEQYF,TGTGCCAGTAGTATGAGGGGACAGGGCTACGAGCAGTACTTC
NA,TRBJ1-2,NA,TRBV7-3,CASARGGNYGYTF,TGTGCCAGCGCACGAGGGGGTAACTATGGCTACACCTTC
NA,TRBJ2-7,TRBD2,TRBV9,CASSGLAGQAIRAF,TGTGCCAGCAGTGGACTAGCGGGACAAGCAATCAGGGCCTTC
NA,TRBJ2-1,NA,TRBV19,CASSRSSTSSYNEQFF,TGTGCCAGTAGTAGGTCTAGCACGAGCTCCTACAATGAGCAGTTCTTC
NA,TRBJ2-2,NA,TRBV19,CASSIPGANTGELFF,TGTGCCAGTAGTATCCCCGGAGCGAACACCGGGGAGCTGTTTTTT
NA,TRBJ2-1,TRBD1,TRBV14,CASSHRQGVYEQFF,TGTGCCAGCAGCCACCGACAGGGTGTGTATGAGCAGTTCTTC
NA,TRBJ1-2,TRBD1,TRBV5-8,CASSWGQDNYGYTF,TGTGCCAGCAGCTGGGGACAGGATAACTATGGCTACACCTTC
NA,TRBJ2-5,NA,TRBV7-2,CASSFFRGQETQYF,TGTGCCAGCAGCTTTTTCCGGGGCCAAGAGACCCAGTACTTC
NA,TRBJ1-2,TRBD1,TRBV15,CATSRDFGTGGDGYTF,TGTGCCACCAGCAGAGATTTCGGGACAGGGGGCGATGGCTACACCTTC
NA,TRBJ2-7,TRBD2,TRBV11-1,CASSESGTRNYEQYF,TGTGCCAGCAGCGAATCCGGGACTAGAAACTACGAGCAGTACTTC
NA,TRBJ2-7,TRBD1,TRBV19,CASSGTGTGETYEQYF,TGTGCCAGTAGTGGGACCGGGACAGGGGAGACCTACGAGCAGTACTTC
NA,TRBJ2-5,NA,TRBV29-1,CSAWGRGQETQYF,TGCAGCGCCTGGGGCCGGGGGCAAGAGACCCAGTACTTC
NA,TRBJ1-5,NA,TRBV30,CAWSSMRFNQPQHF,TGTGCCTGGAGTTCGATGCGGTTTAATCAGCCCCAGCATTTT
once,TRBJ2-5,NA,TRBV7-9,CASSRDIQETQYF,TGTGCCAGCAGCAGGGACATACAAGAGACCCAGTACTTC
few,TRBJ1-2,TRBD1,TRBV4-2,CASSQPGQANYGYTF,TGTGCCAGCAGCCAACCGGGACAGGCTAACTATGGCTACACCTTC
NA,TRBJ1-2,NA,TRBV19,CASNWAPEGVYGYTF,TGTGCCAGTAATTGGGCCCCGGAAGGGGTTTATGGCTACACCTTC
NA,TRBJ2-1,TRBD2,TRBV4-1,CASSQGTSGQNEQFF,TGCGCCAGCAGCCAGGGGACTAGCGGACAGAATGAGCAGTTCTTC
NA,TRBJ2-3,TRBD2,TRBV19,CASKGSGRARGTDTQYF,TGTGCCAGTAAGGGTAGCGGGAGGGCCAGGGGCACAGATACGCAGTATTTT
NA,TRBJ2-7,TRBD2,TRBV7-8,CASSGGGGRYEQYF,TGTGCCAGCAGCGGGGGCGGGGGGCGCTACGAGCAGTACTTC
NA,TRBJ2-7,TRBD1,TRBV6-5,CASSYSTGGSYEQYF,TGTGCCAGCAGTTACTCGACAGGGGGCTCCTACGAGCAGTACTTC
once,TRBJ2-2,NA,TRBV5-6,CASSLGTYTGELFF,TGTGCCAGCAGCTTGGGTACATACACCGGGGAGCTGTTTTTT
NA,TRBJ2-1,TRBD1,TRBV5-6,CASSVDRAINNEQFF,TGTGCCAGCAGCGTGGACAGGGCCATCAACAATGAGCAGTTCTTC
NA,TRBJ2-7,NA,TRBV1,CTSSQGKGSGSSYEQYF,TGCACCAGCAGCCAGGGGAAAGGTAGCGGGAGCTCCTACGAGCAGTACTTC
NA,TRBJ2-1,TRBD2,TRBV12-3/TRBV12-4,CASRTSGRYEQFF,TGTGCCAGCAGAACTAGCGGGAGGTATGAGCAGTTCTTC
NA,TRBJ1-3,NA,TRBV9,CASSVGGTGNTIYF,TGTGCCAGCAGCGTAGGAGGGACTGGAAACACCATATATTTT
NA,TRBJ2-2,TRBD1,TRBV20-1,CSASRGQGGELFF,TGCAGTGCTAGTAGGGGGCAGGGCGGGGAGCTGTTTTTT
NA,TRBJ1-2,NA,TRBV11-2,CASSLKGWNYGYTF,TGTGCCAGCAGCTTAAAGGGGTGGAACTATGGCTACACCTTC
NA,TRBJ2-5,TRBD1,TRBV7-8,CASSLGTGIRKETQYF,TGTGCCAGCAGCTTAGGGACAGGGATCAGGAAGGAGACCCAGTACTTC
NA,TRBJ2-6,TRBD1,TRBV28,CASNRQGRSGANVLTF,TGTGCCAGCAATCGACAGGGGAGATCTGGGGCCAACGTCCTGACTTTC
NA,TRBJ1-4,TRBD1,TRBV19,CATGDRGKGSTNEKLFF,TGTGCCACCGGGGACAGGGGAAAGGGGTCAACTAATGAAAAACTGTTTTTT
NA,TRBJ1-4,TRBD1,TRBV18,CASSPMGQGANEKLFF,TGTGCCAGCTCACCAATGGGACAGGGGGCGAATGAAAAACTGTTTTTT
NA,TRBJ2-7,TRBD2,TRBV5-6,CASSLGGGSWYEQYF,TGTGCCAGCAGCTTGGGGGGCGGGAGCTGGTACGAGCAGTACTTC
NA,TRBJ2-1,NA,TRBV7-2,CASSLAGAEQFF,TGTGCCAGCAGCTTAGCCGGAGCCGAGCAGTTCTTC
NA,TRBJ2-6,NA,TRBV4-3,CASSQDTGLVFSGANVLTF,TGCGCCAGCAGCCAAGATACGGGACTCGTTTTCTCTGGGGCCAACGTCCTGACTTTC
few,TRBJ1-3,NA,TRBV5-1,CASSLGASGNTIYF,TGCGCCAGCAGCTTGGGAGCCTCGGGAAACACCATATATTTT
NA,TRBJ1-5,TRBD1,TRBV19,CASSRTGVYQPQHF,TGTGCCAGTAGTCGTACAGGGGTATATCAGCCCCAGCATTTT
NA,TRBJ2-1,TRBD2,TRBV7-9,CASSKRASGINEQFF,TGTGCCAGCAGCAAAAGGGCTAGCGGGATCAATGAGCAGTTCTTC
NA,TRBJ2-7,TRBD1,TRBV28,CASSQGQGTYEQYF,TGTGCCAGCAGCCAAGGACAGGGTACCTACGAGCAGTACTTC
NA,TRBJ2-5,TRBD1,TRBV6-2/TRBV6-3,CASSYSPGTGIETQYF,TGTGCCAGCAGTTACTCGCCCGGGACAGGGATAGAGACCCAGTACTTC